This TCR beta chain is drawn from a study of cytomegalovirus exposure and HLA in healthy donors. Study-wide findings and caveats: Whilst most TCR sequences proved rare, a subset of public TCRs occurred across many donors.

With V trimmed by 8 bases and J by 2 bases, 7 bases remained unmatched. Germline assignment: CDR1 MDHEN and CDR2 SYDVKM. The CDR3 length is 14 residues. The primer mix had 60 Vbeta and 13 Jbeta primers. The assay was immunoSEQ multiplex PCR, and TCRdb's table has in-frame clones only and misses some. This sample yields about 130,000 clones, of which about four fifths are seen a single time; less than 5% belongs to the top ten. The sample holds one count of this clone. The antigen is undetermined. The V gene is TRBV28, the J gene TRBJ2-7; 9 bases map to TRBD2. This TCR derives from a man in his thirties or forties in good health. Sequencing was carried out using PBMCs. The CDR3 spells CASRSGGGPYEQYF. In nucleotides, the CDR3 is TGTGCCAGCCGTAGCGGGGGAGGTCCCTACGAGCAGTACTTC.